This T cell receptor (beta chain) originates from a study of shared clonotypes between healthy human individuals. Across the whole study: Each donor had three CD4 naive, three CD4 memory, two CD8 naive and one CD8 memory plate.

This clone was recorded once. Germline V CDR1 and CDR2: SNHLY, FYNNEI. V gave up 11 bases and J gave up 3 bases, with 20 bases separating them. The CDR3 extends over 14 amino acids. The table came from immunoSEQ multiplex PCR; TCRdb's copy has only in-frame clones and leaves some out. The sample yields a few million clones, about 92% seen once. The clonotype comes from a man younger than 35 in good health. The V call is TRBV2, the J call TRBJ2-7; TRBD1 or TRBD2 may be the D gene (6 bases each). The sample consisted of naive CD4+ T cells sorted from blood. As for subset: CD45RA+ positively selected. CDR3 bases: TGTGCCCTAGCGTCACAGGGAGGAGACTACGAGCAGTACTTC. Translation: CALASQGGDYEQYF. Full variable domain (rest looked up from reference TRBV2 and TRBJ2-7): EPEVTQTPSHQVTQMGQEVILRCVPISNHLYFYWYRQILGQKVEFLVSFYNNEISEKSEIFDDQFSVERPDGSNFTLKIRSTKLEDSAMYFCALASQGGDYEQYFGPGTRLTVT.